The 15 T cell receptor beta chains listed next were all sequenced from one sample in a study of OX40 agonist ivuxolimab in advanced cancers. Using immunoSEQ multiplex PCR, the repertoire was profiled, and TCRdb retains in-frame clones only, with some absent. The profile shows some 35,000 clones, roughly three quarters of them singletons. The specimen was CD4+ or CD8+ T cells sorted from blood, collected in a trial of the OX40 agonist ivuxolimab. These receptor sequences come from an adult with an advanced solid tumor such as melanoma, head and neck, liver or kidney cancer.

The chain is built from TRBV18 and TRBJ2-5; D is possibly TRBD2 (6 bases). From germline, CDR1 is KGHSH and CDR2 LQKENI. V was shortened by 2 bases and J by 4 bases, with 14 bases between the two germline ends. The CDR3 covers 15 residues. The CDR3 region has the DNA TGTGCCAGCTCACCAAGGAGGAGGGAAGGAGAGACCCAGTACTTC. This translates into CASSPRRREGETQYF.

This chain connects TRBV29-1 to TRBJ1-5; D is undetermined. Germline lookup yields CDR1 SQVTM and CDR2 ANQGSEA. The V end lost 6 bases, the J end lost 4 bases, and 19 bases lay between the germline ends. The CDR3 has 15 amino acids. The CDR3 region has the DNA TGCAGCGTCGCCCCCGAGGGAGGCCCAAATCAGCCCCAGCATTTT. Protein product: CSVAPEGGPNQPQHF.

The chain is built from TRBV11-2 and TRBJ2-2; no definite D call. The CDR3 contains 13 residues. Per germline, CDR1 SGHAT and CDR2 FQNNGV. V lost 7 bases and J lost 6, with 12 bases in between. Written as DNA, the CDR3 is TGTGCCAGCACCCTACAGAGTCCCGGGGAGCTGTTTTTT. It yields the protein CASTLQSPGELFF.

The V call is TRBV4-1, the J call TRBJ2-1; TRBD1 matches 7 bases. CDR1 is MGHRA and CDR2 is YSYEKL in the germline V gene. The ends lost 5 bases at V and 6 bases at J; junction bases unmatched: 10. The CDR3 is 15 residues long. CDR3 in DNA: TGCGCCAGCAGCTCTCGGACAGGCTCGTCCAATGAGCAGTTCTTC. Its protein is CASSSRTGSSNEQFF.

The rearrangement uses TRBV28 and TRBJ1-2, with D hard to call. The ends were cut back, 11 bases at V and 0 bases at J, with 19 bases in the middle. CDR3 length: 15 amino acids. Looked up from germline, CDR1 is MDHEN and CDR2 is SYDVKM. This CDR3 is CAAGQTIKTNYGYTF. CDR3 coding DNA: TGTGCCGCCGGGCAAACTATAAAGACTAACTATGGCTACACCTTC.

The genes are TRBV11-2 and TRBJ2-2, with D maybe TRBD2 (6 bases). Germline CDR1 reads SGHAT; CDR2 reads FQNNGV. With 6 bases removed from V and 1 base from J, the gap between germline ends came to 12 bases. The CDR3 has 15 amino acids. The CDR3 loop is CASRWAGLNTGELFF. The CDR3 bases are TGTGCCAGCAGATGGGCGGGGCTGAACACCGGGGAGCTGTTTTTT.

In DNA form, the CDR3 reads TGTGCCAGCAGCTCATTTAGGGGGTTAGCTGAAGCTTTCTTT. This gives the protein CASSSFRGLAEAFF. The V call is TRBV7-9, the J call TRBJ1-1; D may be TRBD1 (6 bases). The CDR3 has 14 residues. The V and J ends lost 4 bases and 6 bases respectively, with 15 bases between them. Germline V gene lookup returns CDR1 SEHNR and CDR2 FQNEAQ (reference sequence).

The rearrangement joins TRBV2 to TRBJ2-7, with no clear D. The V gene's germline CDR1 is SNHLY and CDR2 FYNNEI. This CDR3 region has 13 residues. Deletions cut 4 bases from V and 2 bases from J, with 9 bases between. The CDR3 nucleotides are TGTGCCAGCAGTGTTAAGGCCCCCTACGAGCAGTACTTC. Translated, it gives CASSVKAPYEQYF.

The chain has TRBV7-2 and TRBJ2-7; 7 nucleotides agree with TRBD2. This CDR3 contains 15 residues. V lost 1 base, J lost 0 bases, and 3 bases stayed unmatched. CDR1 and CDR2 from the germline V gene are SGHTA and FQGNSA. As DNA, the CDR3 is TGTGCCAGCAGCTTAGGAGGCGGGAGCTCCTACGAGCAGTACTTC. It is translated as CASSLGGGSSYEQYF.

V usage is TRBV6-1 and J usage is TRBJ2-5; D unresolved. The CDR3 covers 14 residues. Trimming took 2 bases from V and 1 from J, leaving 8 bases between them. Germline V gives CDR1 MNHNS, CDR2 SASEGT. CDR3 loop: CASSESVVQETQYF. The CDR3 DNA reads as TGTGCCAGCAGTGAATCCGTGGTCCAAGAGACCCAGTACTTC.

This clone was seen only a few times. The CDR3 protein is CASSLGLQGSNYEQYF. Written as DNA, the CDR3 is TGTGCCAGCAGCTTGGGACTACAGGGGTCGAATTACGAGCAGTACTTC. The V call is TRBV5-4, the J call TRBJ2-7, with 7 bases that match TRBD1. Losses at the gene ends were 0 bases for V and 4 bases for J; bases not matched to a gene: 10. Per germline, CDR1 SGHNT and CDR2 YYREEE (reference sequence). The CDR3 is 16 amino acids.

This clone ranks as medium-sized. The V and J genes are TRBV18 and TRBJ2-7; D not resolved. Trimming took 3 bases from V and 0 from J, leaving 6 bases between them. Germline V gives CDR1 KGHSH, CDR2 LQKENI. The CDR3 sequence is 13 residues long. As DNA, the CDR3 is TGTGCCAGCTCACCCAGCCTCTCCTACGAGCAGTACTTC. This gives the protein CASSPSLSYEQYF.

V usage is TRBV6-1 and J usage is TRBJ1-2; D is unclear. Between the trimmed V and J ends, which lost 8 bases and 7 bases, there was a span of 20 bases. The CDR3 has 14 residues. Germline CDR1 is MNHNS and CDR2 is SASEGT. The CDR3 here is CASCAAPTATGYTF. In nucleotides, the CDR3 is TGTGCCAGCTGCGCGGCACCCACGGCGACTGGCTACACCTTC.

CDR3 in DNA: TGTGCCAGCGGGAAGGCGGGGGGGCTTACTAGCACAGATACGCAGTATTTT. Encoded protein: CASGKAGGLTSTDTQYF. The chain has TRBV28 and TRBJ2-3; TRBD2 matches at 9 bases. Germline assignment: CDR1 MDHEN and CDR2 SYDVKM. V trimming: 8 bases; J trimming: 0 bases; junction bases outside the gene matches: 12. CDR3 length: 17 residues.

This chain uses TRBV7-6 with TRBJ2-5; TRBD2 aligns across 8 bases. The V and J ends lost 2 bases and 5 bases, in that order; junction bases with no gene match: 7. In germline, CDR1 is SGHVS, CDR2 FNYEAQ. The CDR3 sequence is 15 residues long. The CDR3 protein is CASSLQRTSIETQYF. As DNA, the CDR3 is TGTGCCAGCAGCTTACAAAGGACTAGCATTGAGACCCAGTACTTC.